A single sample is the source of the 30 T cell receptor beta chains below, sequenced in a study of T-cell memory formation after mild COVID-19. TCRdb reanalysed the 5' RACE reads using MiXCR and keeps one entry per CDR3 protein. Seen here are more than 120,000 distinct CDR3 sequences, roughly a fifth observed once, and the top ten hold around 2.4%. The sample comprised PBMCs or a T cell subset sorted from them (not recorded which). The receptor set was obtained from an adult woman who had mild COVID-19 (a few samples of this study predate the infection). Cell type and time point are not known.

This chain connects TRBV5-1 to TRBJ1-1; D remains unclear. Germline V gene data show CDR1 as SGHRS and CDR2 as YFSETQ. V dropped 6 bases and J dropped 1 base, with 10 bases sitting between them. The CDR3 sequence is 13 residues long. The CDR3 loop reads CASTLGWNTEAFF. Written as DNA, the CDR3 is TGCGCCAGCACCCTCGGCTGGAACACTGAAGCTTTCTTT.

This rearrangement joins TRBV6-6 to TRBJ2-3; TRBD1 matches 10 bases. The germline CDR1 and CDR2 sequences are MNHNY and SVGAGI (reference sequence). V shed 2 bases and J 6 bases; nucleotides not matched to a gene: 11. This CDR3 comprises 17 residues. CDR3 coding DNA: TGTGCCAGCAGTTACCCCATAGACAGGGGGCATCGGGATACGCAGTATTTT. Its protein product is CASSYPIDRGHRDTQYF.

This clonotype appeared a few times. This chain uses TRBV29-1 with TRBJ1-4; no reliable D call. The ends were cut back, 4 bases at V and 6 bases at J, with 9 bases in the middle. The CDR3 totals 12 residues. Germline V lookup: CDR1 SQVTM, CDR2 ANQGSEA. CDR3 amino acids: CSVGADHEKLFF. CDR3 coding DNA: TGCAGCGTTGGGGCTGATCATGAAAAACTGTTTTTT. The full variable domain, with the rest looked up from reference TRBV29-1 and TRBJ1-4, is SAVISQKPSRDICQRGTSLTIQCQVDSQVTMMFWYRQQPGQSLTLIATANQGSEATYESGFVIDKFPISRPNLTFSTLTVSNMSPEDSSIYLCSVGADHEKLFFGSGTQLSVL.

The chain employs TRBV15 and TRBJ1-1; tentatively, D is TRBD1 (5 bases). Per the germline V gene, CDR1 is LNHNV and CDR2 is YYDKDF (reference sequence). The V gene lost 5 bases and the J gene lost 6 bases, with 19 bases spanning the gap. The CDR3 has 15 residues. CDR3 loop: CATSGILGVSAEAFF. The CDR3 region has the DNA TGTGCCACCAGCGGTATCCTAGGGGTTAGCGCTGAAGCTTTCTTT.

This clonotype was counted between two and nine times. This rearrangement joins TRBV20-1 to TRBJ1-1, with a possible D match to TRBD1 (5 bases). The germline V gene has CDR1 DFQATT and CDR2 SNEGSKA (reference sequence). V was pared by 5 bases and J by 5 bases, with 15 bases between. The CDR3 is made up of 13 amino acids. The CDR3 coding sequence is TGCAGTGCTCCCTTACGGGGGGGGACTGAAGCTTTCTTT. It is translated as CSAPLRGGTEAFF.

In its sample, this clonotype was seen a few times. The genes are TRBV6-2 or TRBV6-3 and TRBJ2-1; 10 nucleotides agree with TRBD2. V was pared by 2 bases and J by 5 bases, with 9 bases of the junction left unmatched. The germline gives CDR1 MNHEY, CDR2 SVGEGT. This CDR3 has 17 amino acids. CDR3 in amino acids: CASSYAGLADKHNEQFF. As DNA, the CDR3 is TGTGCCAGCAGTTACGCAGGACTAGCGGATAAACACAATGAGCAGTTCTTC.

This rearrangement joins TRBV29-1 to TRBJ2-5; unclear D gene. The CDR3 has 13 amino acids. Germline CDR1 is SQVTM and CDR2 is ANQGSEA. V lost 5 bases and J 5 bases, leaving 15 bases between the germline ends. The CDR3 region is CSVPQRSGETQYF. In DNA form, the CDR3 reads TGCAGCGTTCCCCAGAGGAGTGGGGAGACCCAGTACTTC.

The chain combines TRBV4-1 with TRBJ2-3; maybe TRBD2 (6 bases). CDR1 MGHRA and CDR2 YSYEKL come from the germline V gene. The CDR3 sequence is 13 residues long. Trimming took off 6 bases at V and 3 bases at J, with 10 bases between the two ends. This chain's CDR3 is CASRLAATDTQYF. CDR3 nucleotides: TGCGCCAGCAGGTTAGCGGCTACAGATACGCAGTATTTT.

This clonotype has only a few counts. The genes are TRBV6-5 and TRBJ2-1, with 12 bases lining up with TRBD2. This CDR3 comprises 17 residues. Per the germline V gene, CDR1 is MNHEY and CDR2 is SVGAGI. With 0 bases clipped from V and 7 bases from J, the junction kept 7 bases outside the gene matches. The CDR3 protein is CASSYSPLAGGINEQFF. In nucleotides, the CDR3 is TGTGCCAGCAGTTACTCCCCCCTAGCGGGAGGGATAAATGAGCAGTTCTTC.

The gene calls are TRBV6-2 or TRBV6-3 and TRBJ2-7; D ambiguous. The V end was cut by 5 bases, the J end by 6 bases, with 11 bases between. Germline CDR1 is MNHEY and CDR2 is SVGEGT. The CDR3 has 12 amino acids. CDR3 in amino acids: CASSRSVSEQYF. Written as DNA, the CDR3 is TGTGCCAGCAGTCGCTCTGTTTCCGAGCAGTACTTC.

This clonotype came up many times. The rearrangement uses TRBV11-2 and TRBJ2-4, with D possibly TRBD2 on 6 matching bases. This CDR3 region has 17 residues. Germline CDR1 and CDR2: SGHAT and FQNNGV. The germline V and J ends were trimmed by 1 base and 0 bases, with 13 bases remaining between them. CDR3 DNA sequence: TGTGCCAGCAGCTTAGGCGGGGTGATAATAGCCAAAAACATTCAGTACTTC. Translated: CASSLGGVIIAKNIQYF.

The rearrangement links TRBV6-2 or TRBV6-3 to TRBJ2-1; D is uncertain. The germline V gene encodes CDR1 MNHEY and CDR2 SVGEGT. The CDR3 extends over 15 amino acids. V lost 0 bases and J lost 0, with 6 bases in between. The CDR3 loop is CASSYSVSSYNEQFF. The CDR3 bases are TGTGCCAGCAGTTACTCTGTGAGCTCCTACAATGAGCAGTTCTTC.

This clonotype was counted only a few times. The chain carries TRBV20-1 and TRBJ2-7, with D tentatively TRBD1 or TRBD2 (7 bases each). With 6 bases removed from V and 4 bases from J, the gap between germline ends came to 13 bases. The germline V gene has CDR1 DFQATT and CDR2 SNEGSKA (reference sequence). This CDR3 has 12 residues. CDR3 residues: CSAQGGAYEQYF. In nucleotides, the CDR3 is TGCAGTGCCCAGGGGGGGGCTTACGAGCAGTACTTC.

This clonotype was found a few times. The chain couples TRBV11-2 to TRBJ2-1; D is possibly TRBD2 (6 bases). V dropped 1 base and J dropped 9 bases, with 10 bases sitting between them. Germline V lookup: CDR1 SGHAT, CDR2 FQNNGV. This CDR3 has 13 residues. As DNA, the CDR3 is TGTGCCAGCAGCTTAGCGGGAGCAGGTGAGCAGTTCTTC. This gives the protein CASSLAGAGEQFF. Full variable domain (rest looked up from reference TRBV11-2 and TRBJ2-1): EAGVAQSPRYKIIEKRQSVAFWCNPISGHATLYWYQQILGQGPKLLIQFQNNGVVDDSQLPKDRFSAERLKGVDSTLKIQPAKLEDSAVYLCASSLAGAGEQFFGPGTRLTVL.

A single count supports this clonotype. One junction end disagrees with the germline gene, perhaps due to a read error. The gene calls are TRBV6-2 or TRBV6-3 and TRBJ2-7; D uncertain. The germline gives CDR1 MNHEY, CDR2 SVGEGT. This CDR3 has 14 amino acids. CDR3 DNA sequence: TGTGCCAGCAGACCCGACTTGCGCTTCTACGAGCAATACTTC. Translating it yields CASRPDLRFYEQYF.

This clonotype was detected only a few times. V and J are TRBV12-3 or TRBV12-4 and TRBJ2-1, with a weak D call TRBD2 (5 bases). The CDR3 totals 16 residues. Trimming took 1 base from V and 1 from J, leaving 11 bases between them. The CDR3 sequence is CASSLGGRGSYNEQFF. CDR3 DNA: TGTGCCAGCAGTTTAGGAGGTCGCGGGTCCTACAATGAGCAGTTCTTC.

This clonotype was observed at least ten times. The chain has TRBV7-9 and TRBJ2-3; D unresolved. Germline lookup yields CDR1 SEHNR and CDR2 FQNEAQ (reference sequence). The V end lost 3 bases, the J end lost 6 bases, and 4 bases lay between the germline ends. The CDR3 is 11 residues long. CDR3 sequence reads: CASSLSDTQYF. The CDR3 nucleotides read TGTGCCAGCAGCTTGAGTGATACGCAGTATTTT. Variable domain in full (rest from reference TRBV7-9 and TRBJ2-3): DTGVSQNPRHKITKRGQNVTFRCDPISEHNRLYWYRQTLGQGPEFLTYFQNEAQLEKSRLLSDRFSAERPKGSFSTLEIQRTEQGDSAMYLCASSLSDTQYFGPGTRLTVL.

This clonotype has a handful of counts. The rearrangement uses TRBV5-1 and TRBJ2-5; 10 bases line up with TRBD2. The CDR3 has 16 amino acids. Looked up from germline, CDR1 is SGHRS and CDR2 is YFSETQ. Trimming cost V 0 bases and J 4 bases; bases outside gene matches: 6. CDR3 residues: CASSLGASGGSETQYF. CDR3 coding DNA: TGCGCCAGCAGCTTGGGAGCTAGCGGGGGTTCAGAGACCCAGTACTTC.

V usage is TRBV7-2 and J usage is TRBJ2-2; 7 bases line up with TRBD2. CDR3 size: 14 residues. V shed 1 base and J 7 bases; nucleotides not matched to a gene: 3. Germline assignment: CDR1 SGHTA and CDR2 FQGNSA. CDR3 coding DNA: TGTGCCAGCAGCTTAGGCACTAGCGTCGGGGAGCTGTTTTTT. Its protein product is CASSLGTSVGELFF.

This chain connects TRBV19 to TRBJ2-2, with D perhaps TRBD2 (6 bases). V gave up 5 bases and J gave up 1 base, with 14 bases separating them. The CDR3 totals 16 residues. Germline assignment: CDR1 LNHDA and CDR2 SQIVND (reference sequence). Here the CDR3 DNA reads TGTGCCAGTAGTCGCCTCGCGGGGATGAACACCGGGGAGCTGTTTTTT. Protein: CASSRLAGMNTGELFF.

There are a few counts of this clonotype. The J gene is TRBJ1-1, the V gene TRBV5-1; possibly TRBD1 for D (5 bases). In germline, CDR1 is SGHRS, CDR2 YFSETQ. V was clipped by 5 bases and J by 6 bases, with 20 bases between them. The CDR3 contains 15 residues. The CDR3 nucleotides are TGCGCCAGCAGGGGCAGGAGAGGAGGGGCCCCTGAAGCTTTCTTT. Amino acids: CASRGRRGGAPEAFF.

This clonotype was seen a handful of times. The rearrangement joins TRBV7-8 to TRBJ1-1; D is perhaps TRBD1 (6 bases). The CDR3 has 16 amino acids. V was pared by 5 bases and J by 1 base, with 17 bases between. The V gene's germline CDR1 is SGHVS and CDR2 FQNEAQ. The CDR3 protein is CASSPRGGEWNTEAFF. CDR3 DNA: TGTGCCAGCAGCCCTAGAGGGGGAGAGTGGAACACTGAAGCTTTCTTT.

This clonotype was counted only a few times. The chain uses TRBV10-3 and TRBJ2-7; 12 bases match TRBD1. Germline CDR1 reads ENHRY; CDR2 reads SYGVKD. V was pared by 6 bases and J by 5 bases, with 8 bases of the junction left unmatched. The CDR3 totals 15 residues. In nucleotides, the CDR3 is TGTGCCATCAGCGACTCCGGGACAGGGGGCGACGAGCAGTACTTC. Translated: CAISDSGTGGDEQYF.

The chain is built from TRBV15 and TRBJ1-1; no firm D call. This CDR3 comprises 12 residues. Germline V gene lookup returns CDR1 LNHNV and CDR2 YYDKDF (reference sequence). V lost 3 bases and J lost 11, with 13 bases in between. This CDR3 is CATSSSYRAAFF. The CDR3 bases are TGTGCCACCAGCAGCTCATATCGAGCTGCTTTCTTT.

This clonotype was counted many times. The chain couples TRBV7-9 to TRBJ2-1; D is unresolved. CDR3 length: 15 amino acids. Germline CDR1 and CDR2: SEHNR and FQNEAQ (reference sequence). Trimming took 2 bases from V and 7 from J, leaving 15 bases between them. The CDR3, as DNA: TGTGCCAGCAGCTTACAATTTGGTAAAGGTAATGAGCAGTTCTTC. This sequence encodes CASSLQFGKGNEQFF. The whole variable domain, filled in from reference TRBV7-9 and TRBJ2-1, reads DTGVSQNPRHKITKRGQNVTFRCDPISEHNRLYWYRQTLGQGPEFLTYFQNEAQLEKSRLLSDRFSAERPKGSFSTLEIQRTEQGDSAMYLCASSLQFGKGNEQFFGPGTRLTVL.

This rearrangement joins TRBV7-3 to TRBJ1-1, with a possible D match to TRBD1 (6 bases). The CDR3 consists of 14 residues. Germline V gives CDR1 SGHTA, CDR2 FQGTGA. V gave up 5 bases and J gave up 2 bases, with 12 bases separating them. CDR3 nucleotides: TGTGCCAGCAGCCCTGGGGACATTAACACTGAAGCTTTCTTT. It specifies CASSPGDINTEAFF. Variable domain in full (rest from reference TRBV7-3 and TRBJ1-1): GAGVSQTPSNKVTEKGKYVELRCDPISGHTALYWYRQSLGQGPEFLIYFQGTGAADDSGLPNDRFFAVRPEGSVSTLKIQRTERGDSAVYLCASSPGDINTEAFFGQGTRLTVV.

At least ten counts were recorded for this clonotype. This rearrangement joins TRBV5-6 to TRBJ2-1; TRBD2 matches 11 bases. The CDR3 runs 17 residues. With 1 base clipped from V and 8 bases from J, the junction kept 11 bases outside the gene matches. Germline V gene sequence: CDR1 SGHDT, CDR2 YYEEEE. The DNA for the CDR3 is TGTGCCAGCAGCTTGCGTCCGGGTAGCGGGGGGGCCGATGAGCAGTTCTTC. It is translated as CASSLRPGSGGADEQFF. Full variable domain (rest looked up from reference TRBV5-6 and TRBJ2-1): DAGVTQSPTHLIKTRGQQVTLRCSPKSGHDTVSWYQQALGQGPQFIFQYYEEEERQRGNFPDRFSGHQFPNYSSELNVNALLLGDSALYLCASSLRPGSGGADEQFFGPGTRLTVL.

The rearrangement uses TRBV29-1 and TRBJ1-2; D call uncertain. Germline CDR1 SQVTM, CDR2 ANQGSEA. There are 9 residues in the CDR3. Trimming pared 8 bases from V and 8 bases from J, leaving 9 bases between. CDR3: CSIREGYTF. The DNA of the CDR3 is TGCAGCATCCGGGAGGGCTACACCTTC.

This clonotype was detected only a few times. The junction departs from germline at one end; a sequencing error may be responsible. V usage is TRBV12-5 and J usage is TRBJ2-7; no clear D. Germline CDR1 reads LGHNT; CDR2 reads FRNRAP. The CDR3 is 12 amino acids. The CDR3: CASGPQVTPVHF. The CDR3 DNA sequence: TGTGCTAGTGGTCCGCAGGTAACTCCCGTTCACTTC.

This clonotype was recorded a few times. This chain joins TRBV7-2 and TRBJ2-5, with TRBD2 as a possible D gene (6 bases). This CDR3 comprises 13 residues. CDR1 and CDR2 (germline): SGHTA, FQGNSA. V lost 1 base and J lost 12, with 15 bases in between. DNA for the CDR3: TGTGCCAGCAGCTTAGATTCGTCGGGAGTCAAGTACTTC. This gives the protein CASSLDSSGVKYF. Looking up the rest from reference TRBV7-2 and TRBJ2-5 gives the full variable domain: GAGVSQSPSNKVTEKGKDVELRCDPISGHTALYWYRQSLGQGLEFLIYFQGNSAPDKSGLPSDRFSAERTGGSVSTLTIQRTQQEDSAVYLCASSLDSSGVKYFGPGTRLLVL.